This paragraph reports one T cell receptor beta chain. This same CDR3 is encoded by further DNA sequences in the sample. This sample stems from a study of shared clonotypes between healthy human individuals. Study details: CD8 memory received one plate per donor, CD8 naive two, CD4 memory three and CD4 naive three.

Several immunoSEQ 96-well plates shared each subset's DNA, each plate a replicate. The method was immunoSEQ multiplex PCR; TCRdb's version includes in-frame clones alone and lacks a portion of them. The sample holds under 1,100,000 clones, about 80% seen once. The receptor's source is a man aged 18 to 29 in good health. Some clones in this sample may be carry-over from other donors' samples. Source material: memory CD4+ T cells from PBMCs. Described subset: CD45RA-negative fraction.

The CDR3 loop is CASSVDGRADNEQFF. The DNA of the CDR3 is TGTGCCAGCAGCGTAGACGGGAGGGCAGACAATGAGCAGTTCTTC. V usage is TRBV9 and J usage is TRBJ2-1; 8 nucleotides line up with TRBD2. Trimming took 0 bases from V and 5 from J; bases not matched to a gene: 4. Germline lookup yields CDR1 SGDLS and CDR2 YYNGEE. The CDR3 covers 15 residues. Together with reference TRBV9 and TRBJ2-1, the CDR3 gives the full variable domain: DSGVTQTPKHLITATGQRVTLRCSPRSGDLSVYWYQQSLDQGLQFLIQYYNGEERAKGNILERFSAQQFPDLHSELNLSSLELGDSALYFCASSVDGRADNEQFFGPGTRLTVL.